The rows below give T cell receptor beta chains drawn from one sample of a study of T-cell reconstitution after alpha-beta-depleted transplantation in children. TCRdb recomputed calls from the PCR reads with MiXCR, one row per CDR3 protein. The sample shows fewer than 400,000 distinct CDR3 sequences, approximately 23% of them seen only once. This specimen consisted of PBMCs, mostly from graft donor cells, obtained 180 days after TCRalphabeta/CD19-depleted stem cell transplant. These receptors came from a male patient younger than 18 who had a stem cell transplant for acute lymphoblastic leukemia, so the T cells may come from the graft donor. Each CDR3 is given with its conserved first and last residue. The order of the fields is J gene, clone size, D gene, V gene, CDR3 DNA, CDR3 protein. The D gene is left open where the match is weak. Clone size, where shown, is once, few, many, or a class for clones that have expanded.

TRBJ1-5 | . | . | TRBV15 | TGTGCCACGGCATGGCTTATCAATCAGCCCCAGCATTTT | CATAWLINQPQHF
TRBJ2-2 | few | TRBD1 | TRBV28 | TGTGCCAGCACCTTGACAGGGGCAACCGGGGAGCTGTTTTTT | CASTLTGATGELFF
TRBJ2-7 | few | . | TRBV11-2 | TGTGCCAGCAGCTTCTCCCCCCACGGCGCGGGATTATCCTACGAGCAGTACTTC | CASSFSPHGAGLSYEQYF
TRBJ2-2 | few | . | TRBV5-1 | TGCGCCAGCAGGGGCGAGGGGGAGCTGTTTTTT | CASRGEGELFF
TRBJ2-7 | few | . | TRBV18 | TGTGCCAGCTCAGCGACAGGATTGTACTACGAGCAGTACTTC | CASSATGLYYEQYF
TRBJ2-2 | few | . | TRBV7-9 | TGTGCCAGCAGCGAGGACGGCCTGTTTTTT | CASSEDGLFF
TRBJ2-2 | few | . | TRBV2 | TGTGCCAGCAACCTAAGGCCTTTCAACACCGGGGAGCTGTTTTTT | CASNLRPFNTGELFF
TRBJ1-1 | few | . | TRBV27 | TGTGCCAGCAGCCAACAGGGTAGGGGGACTGAAGCTTTCTTT | CASSQQGRGTEAFF
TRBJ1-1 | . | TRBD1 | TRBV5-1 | TGCGCCAGCAGCTTGGGGCCGACAGGGGGGACTGAAGCTTTCTTT | CASSLGPTGGTEAFF
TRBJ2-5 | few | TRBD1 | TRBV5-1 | TGCGCCAGCAGCGCTGGACAGGGGGCAGGGGAGACCCAGTACTTC | CASSAGQGAGETQYF
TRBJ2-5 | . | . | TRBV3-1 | TGTGCCAGCAGCCAAGAGGGGTGGGGGCCGGAGACCCAGTACTTC | CASSQEGWGPETQYF
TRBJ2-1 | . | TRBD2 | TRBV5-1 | TGCGCCAGCAGCTTGGTGCCGGGAGGGCCAATTCTGTCCTACAATGAGCAGTTCTTC | CASSLVPGGPILSYNEQFF
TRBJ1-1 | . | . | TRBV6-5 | TGTGCCAGCAGTTACTCGAAAGGGTTCACTGAAGCTTTCTTT | CASSYSKGFTEAFF
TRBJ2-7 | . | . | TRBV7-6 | TGTGCCAGCAGCTTAGGTCAGACAGGATACGAGCAGTACTTC | CASSLGQTGYEQYF
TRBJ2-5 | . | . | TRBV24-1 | TGTGCCACCAGTGATGGACGGTTACAAGAGACCCAGTACTTC | CATSDGRLQETQYF
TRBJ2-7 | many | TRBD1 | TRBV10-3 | TGTGCCATCAGCGACAGGGGGGACGAGCAGTACTTC | CAISDRGDEQYF
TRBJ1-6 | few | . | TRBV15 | TGTGCCACCAGCTCTGACAGCTATAATTCACCCCTCCACTTT | CATSSDSYNSPLHF
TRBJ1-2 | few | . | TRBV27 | TGTGCCACCAGGGCAGGTTATGGCTACACCTTC | CATRAGYGYTF
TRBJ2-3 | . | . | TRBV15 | TGTGCCACCAGCAAGGGCTCGGGTCTGAACACAGATACGCAGTATTTT | CATSKGSGLNTDTQYF
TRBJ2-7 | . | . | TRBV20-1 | TGCAGTGCTAACAGGGTCGAGCAGTACTTC | CSANRVEQYF
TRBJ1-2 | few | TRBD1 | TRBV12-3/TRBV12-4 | TGTGCCAGCAGTCCACGGACAGGGGATGGGGGCTACACCTTC | CASSPRTGDGGYTF
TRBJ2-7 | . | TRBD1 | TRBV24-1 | TGTGCCACCAGTGAGCGGACAGGGGGCAGGGGGCAGTACTTC | CATSERTGGRGQYF
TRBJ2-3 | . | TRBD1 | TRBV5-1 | TGCGCCAGCAGCTGGACGCCGGGACAGGGAGAAGATACGCAGTATTTT | CASSWTPGQGEDTQYF
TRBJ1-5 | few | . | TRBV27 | TGTGCCAGCCGAGGTCCTTCTTTTCAGCCCCAGCATTTT | CASRGPSFQPQHF
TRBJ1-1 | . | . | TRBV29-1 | TGCAGCGTTGAAAGAGTGAGAAGAATGATCACTGAAGCTTTCTTT | CSVERVRRMITEAFF
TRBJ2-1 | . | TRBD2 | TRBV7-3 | TGTGCCAGCAGCTTAATGGCTAGCGGCTACAATGAGCAGTTCTTC | CASSLMASGYNEQFF
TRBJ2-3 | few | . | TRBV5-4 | TGTGCCAGCAGCTTGGACCCCGAGGATACGCAGTATTTT | CASSLDPEDTQYF
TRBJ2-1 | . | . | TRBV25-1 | TGTGCCAACAGTGACTTCGACGGGGGTGGTGAGCAGTTCTTC | CANSDFDGGGEQFF
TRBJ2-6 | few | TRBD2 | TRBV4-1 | TGCGCCAGCAGCCCAGCGGGAGGTGGGGCCAACGTCCTGACTTTC | CASSPAGGGANVLTF
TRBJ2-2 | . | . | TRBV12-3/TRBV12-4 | TGTGCCAGCAGCACGGACTCCCCGGGGCTGTTTTTT | CASSTDSPGLFF
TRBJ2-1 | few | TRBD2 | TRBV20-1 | TGCAGTGCTAGAGAGGGGACTAAGATTGAGCAGTTCTTC | CSAREGTKIEQFF
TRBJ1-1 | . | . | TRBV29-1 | TGCAGCGTTTCGAATACTCCCGAGAACACTGAAGCTTTCTTT | CSVSNTPENTEAFF
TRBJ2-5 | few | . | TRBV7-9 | TGTGCCAGCAGCCCCGAACAGGGCGTGAGAGAGACCCAGTACTTC | CASSPEQGVRETQYF
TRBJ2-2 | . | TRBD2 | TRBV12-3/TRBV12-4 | TGTGCCAGCAGCCCCGGACTAGCGGGAGGGAGTGGGGAGCTGTTTTTT | CASSPGLAGGSGELFF
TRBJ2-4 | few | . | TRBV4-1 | TGCGCCAGCAGCCAAGATCGGCTAGAGGGGAACATTCAGTACTTC | CASSQDRLEGNIQYF
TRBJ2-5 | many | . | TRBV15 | TGTGCCACCAGCAGACAGAACCAAGAGACCCAGTACTTC | CATSRQNQETQYF
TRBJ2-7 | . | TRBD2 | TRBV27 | TGTGCCAGCAAGGGAGCGGGAGCCGGCTACGAGCAGTACTTC | CASKGAGAGYEQYF
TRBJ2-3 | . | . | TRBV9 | TGTGCCAGCAGCGTACACGGGGACGGCCCTTCGGATACGCAGTATTTT | CASSVHGDGPSDTQYF
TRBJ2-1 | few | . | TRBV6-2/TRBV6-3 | TGTGCCAGCAGCCCCTGGAATGAGCAGTTCTTC | CASSPWNEQFF
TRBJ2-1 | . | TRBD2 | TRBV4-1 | TGCGCCAGCAGCCAAGCCCTAGCGGGAGGGCCCTTCTACAATGAGCAGTTCTTC | CASSQALAGGPFYNEQFF
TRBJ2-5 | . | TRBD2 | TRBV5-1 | TGCGCCAGCAGCTTGGCCCGGCTAGCGGGAGTGGTAGGGGAAGAGACCCAGTACTTC | CASSLARLAGVVGEETQYF